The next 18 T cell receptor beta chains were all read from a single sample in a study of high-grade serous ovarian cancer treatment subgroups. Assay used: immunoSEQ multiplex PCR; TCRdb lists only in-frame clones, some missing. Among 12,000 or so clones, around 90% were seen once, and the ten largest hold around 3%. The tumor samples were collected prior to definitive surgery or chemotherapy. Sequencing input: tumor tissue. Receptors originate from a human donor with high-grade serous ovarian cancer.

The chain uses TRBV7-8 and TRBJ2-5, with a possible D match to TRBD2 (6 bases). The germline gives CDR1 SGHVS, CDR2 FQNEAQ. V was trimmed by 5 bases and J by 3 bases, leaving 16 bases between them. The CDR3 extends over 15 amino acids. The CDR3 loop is CASSHRDSSKETQYF. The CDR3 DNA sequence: TGTGCCAGCAGCCACCGGGACTCTTCAAAAGAGACCCAGTACTTC. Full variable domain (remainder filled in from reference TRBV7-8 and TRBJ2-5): GAGVSQSPRYKVAKRGQDVALRCDPISGHVSLFWYQQALGQGPEFLTYFQNEAQLDKSGLPSDRFFAERPEGSVSTLKIQRTQQEDSAVYLCASSHRDSSKETQYFGPGTRLLVL.

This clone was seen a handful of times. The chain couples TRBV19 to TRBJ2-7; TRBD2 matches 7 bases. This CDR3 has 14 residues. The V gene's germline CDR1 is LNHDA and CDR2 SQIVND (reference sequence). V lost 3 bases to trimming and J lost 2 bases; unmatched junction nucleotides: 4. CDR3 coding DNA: TGTGCCAGTAGTATTGGCGGGGGTCCCTACGAGCAGTACTTC. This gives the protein CASSIGGGPYEQYF.

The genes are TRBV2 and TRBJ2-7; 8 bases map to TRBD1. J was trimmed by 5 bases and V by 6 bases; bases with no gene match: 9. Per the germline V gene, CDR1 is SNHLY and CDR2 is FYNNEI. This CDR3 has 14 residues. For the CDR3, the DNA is TGTGCCAGCAGGGTACCGACAGGGGTCCACGAGCAGTACTTC. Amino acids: CASRVPTGVHEQYF.

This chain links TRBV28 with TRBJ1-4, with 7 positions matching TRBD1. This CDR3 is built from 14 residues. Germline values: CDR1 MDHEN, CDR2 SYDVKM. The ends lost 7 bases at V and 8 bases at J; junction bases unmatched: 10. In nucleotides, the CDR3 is TGTGCCAGCATCTCTTCACAGGGGCGAGAAAAACTGTTTTTT. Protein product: CASISSQGREKLFF.

The CDR3, as DNA: TGTGCCAGCAGTGAACAAGGGGGGGGGCCCCGTACGCAGTATTTT. This translates into CASSEQGGGPRTQYF. The rearrangement joins TRBV6-1 to TRBJ2-3; possibly TRBD2 for D (7 bases). Trimming shortened V by 2 bases and J by 8 bases, and 17 bases separated the two germline ends. CDR1 is MNHNS and CDR2 is SASEGT in the germline V gene. CDR3 length equals 15 residues.

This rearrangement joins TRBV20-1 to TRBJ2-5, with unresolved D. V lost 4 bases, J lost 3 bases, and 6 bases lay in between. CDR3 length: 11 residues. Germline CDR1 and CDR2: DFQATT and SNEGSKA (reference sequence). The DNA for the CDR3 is TGCAGTGCTAACAGAGAAGAGACCCAGTACTTC. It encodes CSANREETQYF.

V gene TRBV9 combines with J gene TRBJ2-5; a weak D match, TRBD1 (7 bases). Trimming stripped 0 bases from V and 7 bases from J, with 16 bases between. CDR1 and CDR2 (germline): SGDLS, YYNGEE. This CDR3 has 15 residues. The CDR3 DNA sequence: TGTGCCAGCAGCGTAGGTCAGGTCCAGGGGGGGACCCAGTACTTC. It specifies CASSVGQVQGGTQYF.

The CDR3 spells CASSGPADRGATEAFF. In nucleotides, the CDR3 is TGTGCCAGCAGTGGCCCGGCAGACAGGGGAGCCACTGAAGCTTTCTTT. The gene calls are TRBV28 and TRBJ1-1; TRBD1 aligns across 8 bases. This CDR3 is built from 16 residues. V lost 5 bases and J lost 4; bases outside the gene matches: 12. Germline CDR1 reads MDHEN; CDR2 reads SYDVKM.

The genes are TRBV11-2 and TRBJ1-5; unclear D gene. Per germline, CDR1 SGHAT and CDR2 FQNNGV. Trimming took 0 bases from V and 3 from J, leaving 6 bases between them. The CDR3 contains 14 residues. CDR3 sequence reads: CASSLDAYNQPQHF. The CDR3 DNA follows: TGTGCCAGCAGCTTAGACGCTTACAATCAGCCCCAGCATTTT.

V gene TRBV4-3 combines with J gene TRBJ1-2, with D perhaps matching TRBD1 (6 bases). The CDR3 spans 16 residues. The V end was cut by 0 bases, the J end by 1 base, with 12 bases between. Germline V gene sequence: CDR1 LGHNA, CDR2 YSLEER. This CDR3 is CASSQDFSQGNYGYTF. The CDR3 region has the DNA TGCGCCAGCAGCCAAGATTTCTCACAGGGTAACTATGGCTACACCTTC.

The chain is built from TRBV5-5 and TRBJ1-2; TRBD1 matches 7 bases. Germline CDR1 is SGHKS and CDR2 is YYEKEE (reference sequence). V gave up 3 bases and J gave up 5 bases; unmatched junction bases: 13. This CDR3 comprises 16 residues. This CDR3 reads CASSSGQSLNLYGYTF. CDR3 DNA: TGTGCCAGCAGCTCGGGACAGTCCCTAAACCTGTATGGCTACACCTTC. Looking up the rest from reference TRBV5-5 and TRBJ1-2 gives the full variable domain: DAGVTQSPTHLIKTRGQQVTLRCSPISGHKSVSWYQQVLGQGPQFIFQYYEKEERGRGNFPDRFSARQFPNYSSELNVNALLLGDSALYLCASSSGQSLNLYGYTFGSGTRLTVV.

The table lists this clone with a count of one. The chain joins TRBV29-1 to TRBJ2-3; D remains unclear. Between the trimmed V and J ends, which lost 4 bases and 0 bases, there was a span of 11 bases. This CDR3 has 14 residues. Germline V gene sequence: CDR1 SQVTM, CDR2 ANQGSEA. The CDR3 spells CSVGSSFSTDTQYF. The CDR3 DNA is TGCAGCGTTGGTAGTTCCTTTAGCACAGATACGCAGTATTTT.

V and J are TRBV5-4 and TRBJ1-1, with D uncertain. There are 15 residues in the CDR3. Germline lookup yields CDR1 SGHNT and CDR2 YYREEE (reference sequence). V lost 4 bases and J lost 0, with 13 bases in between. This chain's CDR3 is CASSPTAGVNTEAFF. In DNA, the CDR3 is TGTGCCAGCAGCCCGACGGCCGGGGTGAACACTGAAGCTTTCTTT. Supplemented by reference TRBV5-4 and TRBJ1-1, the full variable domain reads ETGVTQSPTHLIKTRGQQVTLRCSSQSGHNTVSWYQQALGQGPQFIFQYYREEENGRGNFPPRFSGLQFPNYSSELNVNALELDDSALYLCASSPTAGVNTEAFFGQGTRLTVV.

The CDR3, as DNA: TGTGCCAGCAATGTCGGACAGGGCTATGGCTACACCTTC. It yields the protein CASNVGQGYGYTF. This rearrangement joins TRBV6-6 to TRBJ1-2; 8 nucleotides align to TRBD1. Trimming took 7 bases from V and 4 from J; bases not matched to a gene: 5. Germline CDR1 reads MNHNY; CDR2 reads SVGAGI (reference sequence). CDR3 length equals 13 residues.

This CDR3 is CASSSSTSGGAGSYNEQFF. DNA for the CDR3: TGTGCCAGCAGCTCCTCCACTAGCGGGGGGGCCGGGTCCTACAATGAGCAGTTCTTC. The V call is TRBV7-9, the J call TRBJ2-1; 13 nucleotides align to TRBD2. With V trimmed by 4 bases and J by 1 base, 10 bases remained unmatched. CDR1 SEHNR and CDR2 FQNEAQ come from the germline V gene (reference sequence). The CDR3 loop spans 19 amino acids.

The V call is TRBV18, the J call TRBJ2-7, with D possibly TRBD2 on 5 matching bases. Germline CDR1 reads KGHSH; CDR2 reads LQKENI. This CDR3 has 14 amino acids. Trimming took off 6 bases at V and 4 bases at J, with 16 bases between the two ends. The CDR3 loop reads CASSPQPSLYEQYV. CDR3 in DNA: TGTGCCAGCTCGCCGCAGCCTAGCTTGTACGAGCAGTACGTC.

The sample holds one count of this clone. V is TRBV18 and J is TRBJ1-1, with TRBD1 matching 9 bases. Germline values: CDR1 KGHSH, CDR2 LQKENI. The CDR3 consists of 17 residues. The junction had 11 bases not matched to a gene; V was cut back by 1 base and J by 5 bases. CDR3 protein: CASSPLPSGQGATEAFF. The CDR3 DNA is TGTGCCAGCTCACCACTCCCGTCGGGACAGGGAGCAACTGAAGCTTTCTTT.

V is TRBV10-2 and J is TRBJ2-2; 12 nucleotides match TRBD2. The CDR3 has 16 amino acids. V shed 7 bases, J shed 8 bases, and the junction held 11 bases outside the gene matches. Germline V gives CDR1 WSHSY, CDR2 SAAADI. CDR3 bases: TGCGCCAGCACTCGACTAGCGGGGGTGCACGGGGGGGAGCTGTTTTTT. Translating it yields CASTRLAGVHGGELFF.